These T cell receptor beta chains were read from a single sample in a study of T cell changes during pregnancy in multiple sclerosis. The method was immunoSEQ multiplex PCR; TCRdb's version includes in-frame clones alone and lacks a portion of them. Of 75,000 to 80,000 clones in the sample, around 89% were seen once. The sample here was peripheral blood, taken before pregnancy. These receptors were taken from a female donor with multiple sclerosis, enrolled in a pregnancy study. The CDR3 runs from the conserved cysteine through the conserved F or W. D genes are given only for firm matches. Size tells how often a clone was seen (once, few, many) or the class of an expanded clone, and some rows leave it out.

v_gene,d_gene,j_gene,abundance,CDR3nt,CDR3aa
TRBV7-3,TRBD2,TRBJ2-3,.,TGTGCCAGCAGCTTACCCCGAGCGGGGAGGGGTCCAGATACGCAGTATTTT,CASSLPRAGRGPDTQYF
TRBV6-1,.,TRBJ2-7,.,TGTGCCAGCAGTGAACGCCCTCGCTTATTCTATTCCTACGAGCAGTACTTC,CASSERPRLFYSYEQYF
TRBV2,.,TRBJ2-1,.,TGTGCCAGCAGTGAGTCTTCAGTCAGGTATGAGCAGTTCTTC,CASSESSVRYEQFF
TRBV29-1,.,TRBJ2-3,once,TGCAGCGTTGAAGGTGGACGGGGGACAGATACGCAGTATTTT,CSVEGGRGTDTQYF
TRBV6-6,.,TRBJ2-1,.,TGTGCCAGCAGTTACTCTAGGAGCTCCTACAATGAGCAGTTCTTC,CASSYSRSSYNEQFF
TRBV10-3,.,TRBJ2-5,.,TGTGCCATCAGTGAGTCAGGAGGGCCTCAAGAGACCCAGTACTTC,CAISESGGPQETQYF
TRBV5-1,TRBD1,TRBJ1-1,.,TGCGCCAGCAGCTTGCTTTCGACAGGGGGAACTGAAGCTTTCTTT,CASSLLSTGGTEAFF
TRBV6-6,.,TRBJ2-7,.,TGTGCCAGCACCCTGGGCAGGTCCTACGAGCAGTACTTC,CASTLGRSYEQYF
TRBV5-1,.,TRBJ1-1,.,TGCGCCAGCAGGTGGTCTCTTTCCGCCAGGGGCACTGAAGCTTTCTTT,CASRWSLSARGTEAFF
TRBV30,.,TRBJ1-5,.,TGTGCCTGGAGTATAGGGGGCAATCAGCCCCAGCATTTT,CAWSIGGNQPQHF
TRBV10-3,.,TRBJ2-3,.,TGTGCCATCAGTGGCGGGACGTCTGGCACAGATACGCAGTATTTT,CAISGGTSGTDTQYF
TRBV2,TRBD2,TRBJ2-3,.,TGTGCCAGCAGCGTCACTAGCGGGGGGCCCCCAGATACGCAGTATTTT,CASSVTSGGPPDTQYF
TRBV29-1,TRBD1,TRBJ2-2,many,TGCAGCGTCTTCACAGGGGGCTTAGGGACCGGGGAGCTGTTTTTT,CSVFTGGLGTGELFF
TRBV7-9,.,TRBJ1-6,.,TGTGCCAGCAGCTTAGACAGGGCTTGGTCACCCCTCCACTTT,CASSLDRAWSPLHF
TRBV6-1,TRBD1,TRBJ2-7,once,TGTGCCAGCAGTGAAGGACAGGGGTCCACCTACGAGCAGTACTTC,CASSEGQGSTYEQYF
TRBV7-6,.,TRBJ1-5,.,TGTGCCAGCAGCCGTCGGGGGGGAAGGGGACAGCCCCAGCATTTT,CASSRRGGRGQPQHF
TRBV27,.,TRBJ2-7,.,TGTGCCAGCAGTTTACGGTCAGGGGGGTTCTACGAGCAGTACTTC,CASSLRSGGFYEQYF
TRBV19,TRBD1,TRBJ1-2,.,TGTGCCAGTAGCAATCCCGGGACAGACTATGGCTACACCTTC,CASSNPGTDYGYTF
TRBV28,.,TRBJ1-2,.,TGTGCCAGCAGTATGGGGGGAACCTATGGCTACACCTTC,CASSMGGTYGYTF
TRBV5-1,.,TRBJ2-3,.,TGCGCCAGCAGCTTGGTTACCGGGGGGCACACCTATAATACAGATACGCAGTATTTT,CASSLVTGGHTYNTDTQYF
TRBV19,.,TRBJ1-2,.,TGTGCCAGTACCACCCGAATCGGCAGGGAATCTCATGGCTACACCTTC,CASTTRIGRESHGYTF
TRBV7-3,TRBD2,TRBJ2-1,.,TGTGCCAGCAGCCCTCCGACTAGCGGGGGATACAATGAGCAGTTCTTC,CASSPPTSGGYNEQFF
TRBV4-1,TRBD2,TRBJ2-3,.,TGCGCCAGCAGCCATGGACTAGCGGCTAGCACAGATACGCAGTATTTT,CASSHGLAASTDTQYF
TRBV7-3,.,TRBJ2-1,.,TGTGCCAGCAGCTTACAGGGCTTGGGGGAGCAGTTCTTC,CASSLQGLGEQFF
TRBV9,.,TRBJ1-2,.,TGTGCCAGCAGCGTAGGGGTGGGGGCTATTGGCTACACCTTC,CASSVGVGAIGYTF
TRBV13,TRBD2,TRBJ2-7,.,TGTGCCAGCAGCCCGGGGGGTGTAGGAACCTTCGAGCAGTACTTC,CASSPGGVGTFEQYF
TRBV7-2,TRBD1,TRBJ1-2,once,TGTGCCAGCAGCCCCACAGGGGGCTATGGCTACACCTTC,CASSPTGGYGYTF
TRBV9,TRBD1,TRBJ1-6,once,TGTGCCAGCAGCGTAGGAGGGGGCGCTTCTAATTCACCCCTCCACTTT,CASSVGGGASNSPLHF
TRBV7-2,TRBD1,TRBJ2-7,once,TGTGCCAGCAGCTTAGATGGACAGGGAGGCTACGAGCAGTACTTC,CASSLDGQGGYEQYF
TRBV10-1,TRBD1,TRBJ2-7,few,TGCGCCAGCAGTGAAGGGACAGGGGATAAAGAGCAGTACTTC,CASSEGTGDKEQYF
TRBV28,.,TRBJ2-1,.,TGTGCCAGCACCAATTTGGCAGGGTCAGGAACCTACAATGAGCAGTTCTTC,CASTNLAGSGTYNEQFF
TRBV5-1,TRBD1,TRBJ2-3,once,TGCGCCAGCAGGGGAATCGGGACAGGGGCAGATACGCAGTATTTT,CASRGIGTGADTQYF